This T cell receptor beta chain was sequenced in a study of PD-1 blockade in classical Hodgkin lymphoma. In the study overall: The nivolumab dose that patients received was 3 mg/kg, given intravenously every 2 weeks. Points from the study as a whole: The study found complete responders had baseline diversity similar to newly diagnosed patients. A significant rise in TCR diversity was seen by C4D1 for CD4+ cells but not for CD8+ cells.

All patients relapsed after autologous stem cell transplantation, and brentuximab vedotin exposure varied. The table came from immunoSEQ multiplex PCR; TCRdb's copy has only in-frame clones and leaves some out. This sample has about 97,000 clones, with approximately 88% found just once. As regards this clone: The antigen is not known.

Germline loops: CDR1 MNHNY, CDR2 SVGAGI (reference sequence). With V trimmed by 4 bases and J by 1 base, 7 bases remained unmatched. The CDR3 length is 16 residues. The rearrangement links TRBV6-6 to TRBJ2-4; 7 bases line up with TRBD1. This TCR was sampled from a human donor with classical Hodgkin lymphoma. Sequenced material: peripheral blood mononuclear cells (PBMCs), taken at baseline. In nucleotides, the CDR3 is TGTGCCAGCAGTTCGCAGGGGGTTAGGGCCAAAAACATTCAGTACTTC. Protein: CASSSQGVRAKNIQYF.